These 23 T cell receptor beta chains share one sample of origin, sequenced in a study of blood T cell repertoires in COVID-19. Measured with immunoSEQ multiplex PCR; TCRdb has only the in-frame clones, and not every one. This table has fewer than 200,000 clones, 80% to 90% appearing once. The sample comprised peripheral blood. The receptors shown here come from a young man who had recovered from COVID-19.

The gene calls are TRBV7-3 and TRBJ2-1, with 9 bases lining up with TRBD1. Germline CDR1 and CDR2: SGHTA and FQGTGA. The CDR3 totals 16 residues. V was pared by 0 bases and J by 5 bases, with 5 bases of the junction left unmatched. The CDR3 here is CASSLTGGQGHNEQFF. CDR3 sequence (DNA): TGTGCCAGCAGCTTAACAGGGGGACAGGGACACAATGAGCAGTTCTTC.

The V call is TRBV2, the J call TRBJ1-1; D is undetermined. Trimming stripped 3 bases from V and 5 bases from J, with 10 bases between. CDR1 is SNHLY and CDR2 is FYNNEI in the germline V gene. The CDR3 runs 13 residues. The CDR3 DNA sequence: TGTGCCAGCAGTGAGAGGGCGGGAACTGAAGCTTTCTTT. The encoded protein is CASSERAGTEAFF.

The chain carries TRBV28 and TRBJ1-2, with a tentative D call TRBD1 (5 bases). CDR1 is MDHEN and CDR2 is SYDVKM in the germline V gene. The CDR3 runs to 14 residues. V lost 3 bases, J lost 8 bases, and 16 bases lay in between. CDR3 amino acids: CASSFPGQGGGYTF. In nucleotides, the CDR3 is TGTGCCAGCAGTTTCCCCGGGCAGGGCGGCGGCTACACCTTC.

The chain recombines TRBV7-2 with TRBJ1-5; D is perhaps TRBD1 (5 bases). From germline, CDR1 is SGHTA and CDR2 FQGNSA. This CDR3 spans 15 amino acids. V lost 6 bases and J lost 5, with 17 bases in between. The CDR3 DNA follows: TGTGCCAGCAGTTTAACGGACCAGGGCTATCAGCCCCAGCATTTT. It codes for CASSLTDQGYQPQHF.

The gene calls are TRBV5-1 and TRBJ2-1; 7 bases align to TRBD1. CDR3 length: 16 residues. J gave up 5 bases and V 3 bases, and 11 bases lay outside the gene matches. Germline assignment: CDR1 SGHRS and CDR2 YFSETQ. CDR3 residues: CASSSDTGVTNNEQFF. The CDR3 DNA reads as TGCGCCAGCAGCTCGGATACAGGGGTGACTAACAATGAGCAGTTCTTC.

V usage is TRBV25-1 and J usage is TRBJ2-7; TRBD2 aligns across 7 bases. CDR3 length: 13 amino acids. Germline loops: CDR1 MGHDK, CDR2 SYGVNS. With V trimmed by 9 bases and J by 3 bases, 8 bases remained unmatched. CDR3: CASPGGPLYEQYF. CDR3 sequence (DNA): TGTGCCAGTCCGGGGGGACCCCTCTACGAGCAGTACTTC.

At least ten counts were recorded for this clone. This chain joins TRBV29-1 and TRBJ1-2, with a tentative D call TRBD1 (6 bases). Per the germline V gene, CDR1 is SQVTM and CDR2 is ANQGSEA. CDR3 length: 12 residues. The V gene lost 6 bases and the J gene lost 3 bases, with 11 bases spanning the gap. The CDR3 sequence: CSVEQGHYGYTF. CDR3 bases: TGCAGCGTCGAACAGGGCCACTATGGCTACACCTTC.

This clone has just a few counts. The gene calls are TRBV11-3 and TRBJ2-1, with 12 positions matching TRBD2. The CDR3 runs 16 residues. The V gene end was trimmed by 4 bases and the J gene end by 6 bases; junction bases not matched to a gene: 7. The germline V gene has CDR1 SGHNT and CDR2 YENEEA. The CDR3 sequence is CASSSLGLAGSNEQFF. CDR3 DNA: TGTGCCAGCAGCTCCCTCGGACTAGCGGGATCCAATGAGCAGTTCTTC.

The rearrangement uses TRBV27 and TRBJ1-5; 7 nucleotides match TRBD1. The CDR3 loop spans 11 amino acids. The J segment lost 9 bases and the V segment lost 5 bases, leaving 1 base of the junction unmatched. Germline-derived CDR1 and CDR2 are MNHEY and SMNVEV (reference sequence). CDR3 nucleotide sequence: TGTGCCAGCAGTCGACAGGGGCCCCAGCATTTT. Protein product: CASSRQGPQHF.

V usage is TRBV9 and J usage is TRBJ2-5; 8 bases match TRBD1. Germline V gene sequence: CDR1 SGDLS, CDR2 YYNGEE. The CDR3 is 15 amino acids. The V and J ends lost 3 bases and 6 bases, in that order; junction bases with no gene match: 10. CDR3 protein: CASSAPSTGVKTQYF. The CDR3 DNA sequence: TGTGCCAGCAGCGCGCCCTCGACAGGGGTGAAGACCCAGTACTTC.

A note on this clone: Other nucleotide sequences in the sample specify the same CDR3. This rearrangement joins TRBV24-1 to TRBJ2-3; D is perhaps TRBD1 (5 bases). The CDR3 covers 13 residues. The germline V gene encodes CDR1 KGHDR and CDR2 SFDVKD. Trimming removed 7 bases from V and 0 bases from J, with 7 bases in between. CDR3: CATRGQSTDTQYF. CDR3 DNA sequence: TGTGCCACCAGGGGGCAGAGCACAGATACGCAGTATTTT.

This clone appeared once. This sequence joins TRBV7-2 and TRBJ1-1; weak D call: TRBD1 (6 bases). Trimming pared 5 bases from V and 6 bases from J, leaving 10 bases between. The CDR3 is made up of 12 amino acids. Germline CDR1 and CDR2: SGHTA and FQGNSA. The CDR3, as DNA: TGTGCCAGCAGCCTGGACAGCTCTGAAGCTTTCTTT. Its translation: CASSLDSSEAFF. Full variable domain (missing parts from reference TRBV7-2 and TRBJ1-1): GAGVSQSPSNKVTEKGKDVELRCDPISGHTALYWYRQSLGQGLEFLIYFQGNSAPDKSGLPSDRFSAERTGGSVSTLTIQRTQQEDSAVYLCASSLDSSEAFFGQGTRLTVV.

In DNA form, the CDR3 reads TGTGCCAGCAGCCCAGGATTCTCCTACGAGCAGTACTTC. Its protein is CASSPGFSYEQYF. The rearrangement links TRBV11-2 to TRBJ2-7; no clear D. Germline V gene data show CDR1 as SGHAT and CDR2 as FQNNGV. The CDR3 is 13 residues long. V was clipped by 5 bases and J by 0 bases, with 8 bases between them.

The chain has TRBV6-2 or TRBV6-3 and TRBJ1-1, with D uncertain. V lost 4 bases, J lost 5 bases, and 14 bases lay in between. Looked up from germline, CDR1 is MNHEY and CDR2 is SVGEGT. There are 14 residues in the CDR3. The CDR3 nucleotides read TGTGCCAGCAGTTTAAGGCGGGTCCAAACTGAAGCTTTCTTT. Its protein product is CASSLRRVQTEAFF.

J is TRBJ2-1 and V is TRBV5-4, with D possibly TRBD2 on 5 matching bases. CDR3 size: 15 residues. Trimming removed 1 base at V and 7 bases at J, with 15 bases between. Germline CDR1 is SGHNT and CDR2 is YYREEE (reference sequence). The CDR3 region has the DNA TGTGCCAGCAGCTTGCCACCCGGGATGTTTAATGAGCAGTTCTTC. Amino acid sequence: CASSLPPGMFNEQFF.

This sequence joins TRBV2 and TRBJ2-7; tentatively, D is TRBD1 (6 bases). Per the germline V gene, CDR1 is SNHLY and CDR2 is FYNNEI. V dropped 4 bases and J dropped 7 bases, with 20 bases sitting between them. The CDR3 has 15 residues. DNA of the CDR3: TGTGCCAGCAGTGGCCCTGGCAGGGGCTTTGGTGAGCAGTACTTC. Translated, it gives CASSGPGRGFGEQYF. Full variable domain (remainder filled in from reference TRBV2 and TRBJ2-7): EPEVTQTPSHQVTQMGQEVILRCVPISNHLYFYWYRQILGQKVEFLVSFYNNEISEKSEIFDDQFSVERPDGSNFTLKIRSTKLEDSAMYFCASSGPGRGFGEQYFGPGTRLTVT.

This chain uses TRBV20-1 with TRBJ2-7, with D perhaps matching TRBD2 (6 bases). The germline V gene has CDR1 DFQATT and CDR2 SNEGSKA (reference sequence). The CDR3 loop spans 16 amino acids. The V gene lost 3 bases and the J gene lost 5 bases, with 23 bases spanning the gap. CDR3 region: CSASHSSGLSIHEQYF. CDR3 in DNA: TGCAGTGCTAGTCATTCATCGGGACTCTCCATCCACGAGCAGTACTTC.

This rearrangement joins TRBV10-2 to TRBJ2-1; perhaps TRBD2 as D (6 bases). The CDR3 consists of 14 residues. V was trimmed by 10 bases and J by 14 bases, leaving 27 bases between them. From germline, CDR1 is WSHSY and CDR2 SAAADI. The CDR3: CATFGFAHRDSEFF. The CDR3 coding sequence is TGCGCCACATTTGGTTTTGCCCACCGGGACTCTGAGTTCTTC.

The chain joins TRBV9 to TRBJ1-1; 7 nucleotides agree with TRBD1. The CDR3 runs 14 residues. Germline V CDR1 and CDR2: SGDLS, YYNGEE. Losses at the gene ends were 3 bases for V and 1 base for J; bases not matched to a gene: 3. CDR3 sequence (DNA): TGTGCCAGCAGCGCGGGACAGACGAACACTGAAGCTTTCTTT. Protein product: CASSAGQTNTEAFF.

This chain links TRBV20-1 with TRBJ1-1, with D hard to call. The CDR3 is made up of 11 amino acids. Looked up from germline, CDR1 is DFQATT and CDR2 is SNEGSKA (reference sequence). V lost 8 bases to trimming and J lost 5 bases, with 12 bases between them. The CDR3 loop is CSSRRWTEAFF. For the CDR3, the DNA is TGCAGTTCACGGAGATGGACTGAAGCTTTCTTT.

The J gene is TRBJ1-1, the V gene TRBV27; 7 nucleotides line up with TRBD1. Looked up from germline, CDR1 is MNHEY and CDR2 is SMNVEV (reference sequence). The CDR3 has 12 amino acids. Trimming removed 8 bases from V and 6 bases from J; junction bases left unmatched: 6. The CDR3 DNA reads as TGTGCCAGCCGTGGACAGGCCCCTGAAGCTTTCTTT. It codes for CASRGQAPEAFF.

The chain uses TRBV7-9 and TRBJ2-5, with D possibly TRBD2 on 5 matching bases. The V gene lost 3 bases and the J gene lost 3 bases, with 11 bases spanning the gap. CDR1 is SEHNR, CDR2 FQNEAQ, per germline (reference sequence). The CDR3 contains 14 residues. The CDR3 DNA reads as TGTGCCAGCAGCTTCTTACTAGATGAAGAGACCCAGTACTTC. This encodes CASSFLLDEETQYF.

This chain links TRBV4-2 with TRBJ2-7; 12 bases fit TRBD2. Germline V CDR1 and CDR2: LGHNA, YNFKEQ. V lost 4 bases and J lost 5; bases outside the gene matches: 9. This CDR3 region has 16 residues. CDR3 sequence reads: CASSRKTSGSGDEQYF. The CDR3 nucleotides are TGTGCCAGCAGCCGGAAGACTAGCGGGAGTGGAGACGAGCAGTACTTC.